This entry lists 18 T cell receptor beta chains sequenced from one sample in a study of cytomegalovirus exposure and HLA in healthy donors. PCR was performed using 60 Vbeta and 13 Jbeta primers. The protocol was immunoSEQ multiplex PCR, while the TCRdb copy is restricted to in-frame clones and leaves out a portion. The data show over 150,000 clones, with roughly 77% seen just once and less than 10% held by the top ten. Material for sequencing was PBMCs. The receptors originated from a man aged 25-45 years in good health and CMV-seropositive.

The gene calls are TRBV18 and TRBJ1-5; tentatively, D is TRBD1 (5 bases). The CDR3 is 17 amino acids. The V end was cut by 6 bases, the J end by 3 bases, with 21 bases between. The germline CDR1 and CDR2 sequences are KGHSH and LQKENI. Here the CDR3 reads CASSEQQGPGDNQPQHF. CDR3 coding DNA: TGTGCCAGCTCGGAACAGCAGGGCCCGGGGGACAATCAGCCCCAGCATTTT.

V and J are TRBV14 and TRBJ1-2, with TRBD1 matching over 8 bases. V lost 4 bases, J lost 5 bases, and 6 bases stayed unmatched. The CDR3 is made up of 14 amino acids. The germline CDR1 and CDR2 sequences are SGHDN and FVKESK. CDR3 sequence reads: CASSLTTGGYGYTF. CDR3 nucleotides: TGTGCCAGCAGCCTAACCACAGGGGGATATGGCTACACCTTC.

CDR3 in DNA: TGTGCCAGCACCCCCGGACAGGGGAAGCACTATGGCTACACCTTC. Encoded protein: CASTPGQGKHYGYTF. The chain combines TRBV4-2 with TRBJ1-2, with 9 bases lining up with TRBD1. CDR1 LGHNA and CDR2 YNFKEQ come from the germline V gene. With V trimmed by 7 bases and J by 3 bases, 9 bases remained unmatched. The CDR3 sequence is 15 residues long.

The CDR3 is CASSVLAGEWNTQYF. CDR3 in DNA: TGCGCCAGCAGCGTTCTAGCGGGAGAGTGGAATACGCAGTATTTT. V usage is TRBV5-1 and J usage is TRBJ2-3, with 10 bases lining up with TRBD2. V was clipped by 4 bases and J by 7 bases; unmatched bases: 9. Germline assignment: CDR1 SGHRS and CDR2 YFSETQ. The CDR3 is 15 residues long.

The chain couples TRBV4-1 to TRBJ2-7; no clear D gene. CDR1 is MGHRA and CDR2 is YSYEKL in the germline V gene. V dropped 3 bases and J dropped 0 bases, with 6 bases sitting between them. CDR3 length: 13 amino acids. The CDR3 DNA follows: TGCGCCAGCAGCCAGGTGAGCTCCTACGAGCAGTACTTC. Translation: CASSQVSSYEQYF.

CDR3 in DNA: TGTGCCAGCTCACCAAGGACTGAAGAAAAACTGTTTTTT. Translating it yields CASSPRTEEKLFF. The chain carries TRBV18 and TRBJ1-4; D is uncertain. The CDR3 is 13 amino acids. V was trimmed by 2 bases and J by 8 bases, leaving 9 bases between them. Germline CDR1 and CDR2: KGHSH and LQKENI.

DNA for the CDR3: TGTGCCAGCAGCTTGTTTATTGCACAGGGAGAAGCTTTCTTT. Amino acids: CASSLFIAQGEAFF. The V gene is TRBV5-5, the J gene TRBJ1-1; possibly TRBD1 for D (6 bases). Germline CDR1 SGHKS, CDR2 YYEKEE (reference sequence). Trimming stripped 1 base from V and 8 bases from J, with 15 bases between. CDR3 size: 14 residues.

V is TRBV7-9 and J is TRBJ1-2, with 8 bases aligning to TRBD1. Germline loops: CDR1 SEHNR, CDR2 FQNEAQ (reference sequence). CDR3 length equals 15 residues. J gave up 4 bases and V 6 bases, and 10 bases lay outside the gene matches. The CDR3 loop is CASSSRTGISYGYTF. The DNA of the CDR3 is TGTGCCAGCAGTTCCAGGACAGGGATAAGCTATGGCTACACCTTC.

This chain links TRBV20-1 with TRBJ1-1; D is unclear. V gave up 1 base and J gave up 4 bases, with 4 bases separating them. The CDR3 consists of 11 residues. Germline CDR1 and CDR2: DFQATT and SNEGSKA (reference sequence). The CDR3 nucleotides read TGCAGTGCTAGAGCTCTCACTGAAGCTTTCTTT. Translation gives CSARALTEAFF.

The chain joins TRBV6-5 to TRBJ2-7, with D tentatively TRBD1 (5 bases). V lost 7 bases and J 10 bases, leaving 20 bases between the germline ends. The CDR3 contains 13 residues. Per the germline V gene, CDR1 is MNHEY and CDR2 is SVGAGI. The CDR3 here is CASTQAGATEQYF. The CDR3, as DNA: TGTGCCAGCACCCAAGCTGGGGCGACAGAACAGTACTTC.

V gene TRBV27 combines with J gene TRBJ1-5, with a possible D match to TRBD1 (6 bases). V lost 5 bases and J 5 bases, leaving 19 bases between the germline ends. This CDR3 spans 16 amino acids. The germline V gene has CDR1 MNHEY and CDR2 SMNVEV (reference sequence). CDR3 sequence reads: CASSPRTLGAHQPQHF. In DNA form, the CDR3 reads TGTGCCAGCAGTCCTAGGACTCTGGGGGCCCATCAGCCCCAGCATTTT.

The chain recombines TRBV28 with TRBJ2-2; TRBD1 aligns across 11 bases. The germline V gene has CDR1 MDHEN and CDR2 SYDVKM. CDR3 size: 14 residues. V gave up 6 bases and J gave up 6 bases; unmatched junction bases: 3. CDR3 residues: CASSGQGASGELFF. The CDR3 DNA sequence: TGTGCCAGCAGCGGACAGGGGGCATCCGGGGAGCTGTTTTTT.

The chain joins TRBV30 to TRBJ1-1; no reliable D call. CDR1 is GTSNPN and CDR2 is SVGIG in the germline V gene (reference sequence). V shed 2 bases and J shed 10 bases, with 11 bases lying between them. This CDR3 spans 11 amino acids. The CDR3 DNA sequence: TGTGCCTGGAGTCCCCCCAGAGGAGCTTTCTTT. Its protein product is CAWSPPRGAFF. The variable domain in full, completed from reference TRBV30 and TRBJ1-1, reads SQTIHQWPATLVQPVGSPLSLECTVEGTSNPNLYWYRQAAGRGLQLLFYSVGIGQISSEVPQNLSASRPQDRQFILSSKKLLLSDSGFYLCAWSPPRGAFFGQGTRLTVV.

This clone showed up just a few times. The chain has TRBV30 and TRBJ2-7; D possibly corresponds to TRBD2 (6 bases). The CDR3 is 14 residues long. Trimming removed 3 bases from V and 5 bases from J, with 17 bases in between. CDR1 is GTSNPN, CDR2 SVGIG, per germline (reference sequence). This chain's CDR3 is CAWSGGGSRNEQYF. The CDR3 nucleotides read TGTGCCTGGAGCGGGGGTGGTAGTAGGAACGAGCAGTACTTC.

The rearrangement uses TRBV10-1 and TRBJ2-7; TRBD1 matches at 8 bases. Looked up from germline, CDR1 is WNHNN and CDR2 is SYGVQD (reference sequence). This CDR3 is built from 17 residues. The J segment lost 1 base and the V segment lost 7 bases, leaving 15 bases of the junction unmatched. This CDR3 reads CASTSFPGTGESYEQYF. The CDR3 region has the DNA TGCGCCAGCACTTCCTTCCCGGGGACAGGAGAATCCTACGAGCAGTACTTC.

The genes are TRBV27 and TRBJ2-5, with D maybe TRBD1 (5 bases). Trimming shortened V by 2 bases and J by 5 bases, and 9 bases separated the two germline ends. CDR3 length: 13 residues. Germline CDR1 is MNHEY and CDR2 is SMNVEV (reference sequence). CDR3 residues: CASSLQGRETQYF. CDR3 in DNA: TGTGCCAGCAGTTTACAGGGCCGGGAGACCCAGTACTTC.

The chain joins TRBV4-1 to TRBJ2-3; D not resolved. CDR3 length: 12 residues. V lost 1 base to trimming and J lost 5 bases, with 4 bases between them. CDR1 MGHRA and CDR2 YSYEKL come from the germline V gene. DNA for the CDR3: TGCGCCAGCAGCCAAGCCGGAGATACGCAGTATTTT. This codes for CASSQAGDTQYF.

The chain links TRBV5-1 to TRBJ2-1; TRBD2 matches 9 bases. V was clipped by 1 base and J by 2 bases; unmatched bases: 1. The CDR3 consists of 15 residues. Germline values: CDR1 SGHRS, CDR2 YFSETQ. The CDR3 loop reads CASSLLAGAYNEQFF. The CDR3 DNA is TGCGCCAGCAGCTTGTTAGCGGGAGCCTACAATGAGCAGTTCTTC.